This section outlines one TCR beta chain sequence together with its context. This clone was observed at least ten times. The target of this receptor is not known. Base qualities are missing; no much larger clone stands one base away. This record belongs to a study of beta chain features in type 1 diabetes (dated by TCRdb to 2016 to 2018). For the study in its entirety: No differences in mean age, gender distribution, total cell number or subset yield were found between patients and healthy donors. Regulatory and stem cell-like memory subsets were isolated from only 8 patients and roughly eight healthy donors, whereas naive and central memory subsets came from all 30 or so donors. The study compared TCRB repertoires of sorted circulating CD4+ T cell subsets between recently diagnosed type 1 diabetes patients and matched healthy donors. Across all samples, approximately 100 million sorted cells were examined, and cell number per subset correlated strongly with RNA yield. Points the paper makes about the study in general: HLA sub-analyses involved small numbers of individuals, so any influence of HLA type on TCRB rearrangement remained unresolved. Naive, central memory and regulatory TCRB repertoires appeared more similar among patients than among healthy donors. Fewer insertions and more nucleotide deletions at VDJ recombination sites were observed in patients with type 1 diabetes, implying thymic rearrangement abnormalities. In all four CD4+ subsets, TCRB CDR3 length was moderately but significantly shorter in type 1 diabetes patients. Shorter templates might have been favored by PCR, but patient and control samples were amplified and corrected together, so both groups would have been affected equally by any skew. Because cDNA was sequenced instead of genomic DNA, activated cells with high expression could be over-represented, although the groups did not differ in activation or CD3 levels.

Each donor gave one peripheral blood draw, roughly 0.12 L on average, collected into heparinised tubes. Naive, central memory, regulatory and stem cell-like memory CD4+ T cells were sorted on a BD FACSAria II using a panel including CD45RO, CCR7, CD25, CD127, CD95 and CD27. Purity was above 98% for every sorted population. PBMCs were separated immediately by Lymphoprep density gradient centrifugation and were stained directly, without being cultured. So that batch effects would be minimized, each experiment stained and sorted samples in pairs, pairing one healthy donor with one patient. All of the isolated RNA was reverse transcribed with the High Capacity cDNA Reverse Transcription Kit, so expressed TCRB transcripts were sequenced. Deep immunoSEQ sequencing was performed on naive, central memory and regulatory T cell samples, with an average of roughly 3.3 million total reads per sample. Sorted cells were lysed in RLT buffer and RNA was extracted with DNase-treated RNeasy Micro or Mini kits, depending on cell number. To prevent cross-contamination, every cell subset was processed on its own, while patient and healthy donor samples were processed together. TCRB sequences were amplified from cDNA with the immunoSEQ multiplex PCR, producing 87-bp fragments spanning the CDR3 region. The amplicons were sequenced using the Illumina HiSeq platform. In the source study's methods: PCR bias was computationally corrected using synthetic template baselines, reads within Hamming distance 2 were collapsed, and singletons that could not be merged were discarded. Reads were aligned against IMGT so that V, D and J genes, CDR3 length and insertions or deletions at six rearrangement sites could be assigned. Within each subset, clonotype counts were normalized to sorted cell number, after which true diversity and Gini coefficients were computed with the tcR R package. Repertoire sharing was quantified using the overlap coefficient calculated on TCRB nucleotide sequences. TCRdb took this table from immuneACCESS and kept in-frame rearrangements with V and J called. Such tables lack part of the clones; where checked against another copy, unresolved V genes explain under half of the gap, and the rest is unexplained. V and J calls plus clone size are reproduced from that table; the DNA served to infer D and trimming. This sample is represented by approximately 150,000 clones; roughly 9% of them were singletons. The top ten clonotypes cover around 2.5% of the sample.

The trim is 3 bases for V and 5 bases for J, with a gap of 14 bases between the germline ends. From its cysteine to its phenylalanine, the CDR3 spans 14 amino acids. Of all the DNA, just the CDR3 is kept, 42 bases in frame from base 1. CDR1 and CDR2 (SGHRS, YFSETQ) derive from the germline V gene. Recombination linked TRBV5-1 to TRBJ2-5, and perhaps TRBD2 as D gene, on 5 matching bases. The receptor was isolated from a young woman in good health. Sequencing input: central memory CD4+ T cells from blood. The CDR3 has the sequence CASSSGSRGETQYF. At the DNA level, the sequence is TGCGCCAGCAGCTCCGGGTCCAGAGGGGAGACCCAGTACTTC. The CDR3 plus the reference TRBV5-1 and TRBJ2-5 genes for the other parts give the full variable domain: KAGVTQTPRYLIKTRGQQVTLSCSPISGHRSVSWYQQTPGQGLQFLFEYFSETQRNKGNFPGRFSGRQFSNSRSEMNVSTLELGDSALYLCASSSGSRGETQYFGPGTRLLVL.